Below, 9 T cell receptor beta chains from the same sample are listed, as sequenced in a study of neurological immune-mediated disorders (dated by TCRdb to the late 2010s). Library preparation was by 5' RACE. The sequencer listed for this sample is Illumina HiSeq 2500. TCRdb reprocessing: public reads trimmed at Q25 with fastp, clones called with MiXCR, in-frame beta chains kept. One record per CDR3 amino acid sequence lists the most common genes and DNA. Counted in this sample were some 53,000 distinct CDR3 sequences; 16% of them appeared once. The top ten constitute 4.4% of the sample. The sample was PBMCs. The receptors were sampled from a man aged 55 to 69 in good health.

Written as DNA, the CDR3 is TGTGCCAGCACTCCTGGGGCCGGGAACACCGGGGAGCTGTTTTTT. It yields the protein CASTPGAGNTGELFF. This chain links TRBV7-3 with TRBJ2-2, with D possibly being TRBD1 (5 bases). V gave up 7 bases and J gave up 1 base, with 13 bases separating them. The V gene's germline CDR1 is SGHTA and CDR2 FQGTGA. CDR3 length: 15 amino acids.

This clonotype was seen repeatedly, ten times or more. This chain connects TRBV29-1 to TRBJ1-2; D remains ambiguous. CDR1 is SQVTM and CDR2 is ANQGSEA in the germline V gene. The V and J ends lost 0 bases and 6 bases respectively, with 8 bases between them. This CDR3 comprises 12 residues. The CDR3 loop reads CSVEEGRDGYTF. The CDR3 nucleotides read TGCAGCGTTGAAGAGGGAAGGGATGGCTACACCTTC. The complete variable domain, with remaining parts taken from reference TRBV29-1 and TRBJ1-2, reads SAVISQKPSRDICQRGTSLTIQCQVDSQVTMMFWYRQQPGQSLTLIATANQGSEATYESGFVIDKFPISRPNLTFSTLTVSNMSPEDSSIYLCSVEEGRDGYTFGSGTRLTVV.

This clonotype was picked up many times. The V and J genes are TRBV9 and TRBJ1-1; 9 bases are a match to TRBD1. CDR3 length: 13 residues. CDR1 and CDR2 (germline): SGDLS, YYNGEE. Trimming cost V 3 bases and J 4 bases; bases outside gene matches: 1. CDR3 residues: CASSAQGATEAFF. The CDR3 DNA sequence: TGTGCCAGCAGCGCACAGGGGGCCACTGAAGCTTTCTTT.

This rearrangement joins TRBV4-1 to TRBJ1-2, with D possibly matching TRBD1 (5 bases). Trimming stripped 4 bases from V and 5 bases from J, with 14 bases between. CDR3 length: 14 residues. The germline CDR1 and CDR2 sequences are MGHRA and YSYEKL. The CDR3: CASSPTGEMYGYTF. In DNA form, the CDR3 reads TGCGCCAGCAGCCCTACGGGGGAAATGTATGGCTACACCTTC.

To note about this clonotype: A junction boundary mismatches the germline segment, possibly from a read error. V and J are TRBV24-1 and TRBJ2-1, with D possibly TRBD2 on 6 matching bases. This CDR3 region has 17 residues. Germline V gives CDR1 KGHDR, CDR2 SFDVKD. The DNA for the CDR3 is TGTGCCACCAGTGGCCCCTTCCTAGTGGGAGGCTACAATGAACAGTTCTTC. This sequence encodes CATSGPFLVGGYNEQFF.

This clonotype was detected ten times or more. The V and J genes are TRBV11-2 and TRBJ2-2; 10 positions match TRBD2. Germline CDR1 is SGHAT and CDR2 is FQNNGV. The CDR3 extends over 16 amino acids. V shed 5 bases, J shed 5 bases, and the junction held 8 bases outside the gene matches. CDR3 sequence reads: CASSPNTLAGTGELFF. The CDR3 nucleotides read TGTGCCAGCAGCCCGAATACACTAGCGGGAACCGGGGAGCTGTTTTTT.

This clonotype was counted at least ten times. The J gene is TRBJ1-6, the V gene TRBV5-1, with D perhaps TRBD1 (6 bases). The germline V gene has CDR1 SGHRS and CDR2 YFSETQ. The CDR3 contains 14 residues. V was trimmed by 4 bases and J by 8 bases, leaving 13 bases between them. This CDR3 reads CASSPGQRHSPLHF. For the CDR3, the DNA is TGCGCCAGCAGCCCGGGACAACGCCATTCACCCCTCCACTTT.

This clonotype was seen at least ten times. The J gene is TRBJ1-2, the V gene TRBV20-1; 9 positions agree with TRBD1. J was trimmed by 7 bases and V by 0 bases; bases with no gene match: 6. CDR1 and CDR2 (germline): DFQATT, SNEGSKA (reference sequence). The CDR3 has 14 residues. This chain's CDR3 is CSARDQGTGFGYTF. In DNA form, the CDR3 reads TGCAGTGCTAGAGATCAAGGGACAGGGTTTGGCTACACCTTC.

This clonotype was found many times. The V call is TRBV7-8, the J call TRBJ2-7, with 9 bases matching TRBD1. The CDR3 spans 14 residues. The V gene's germline CDR1 is SGHVS and CDR2 FQNEAQ. After removal of 7 bases from V and 2 bases from J, the junction contained 6 bases not matched to a gene. DNA of the CDR3: TGTGCCAGCACCTTGGGGACAGGGACCTACGAGCAGTACTTC. Amino acid sequence: CASTLGTGTYEQYF.